Listed below are T cell receptor beta chains from one sample, sequenced in a study of PD-L1 blockade in urothelial cancer. Using immunoSEQ multiplex PCR, the repertoire was profiled, and TCRdb retains in-frame clones only, with some absent. The sample carries about 110,000 clones, 70% to 90% recorded once. The sequencing here drew on PBMCs, taken around atezolizumab (anti-PD-L1) treatment. These receptors all come from a man aged 50 to 60 with urothelial cancer. Both conserved end residues are part of each CDR3. A D gene is named only where the DNA matches it firmly. The size of a clone is reported for some rows only, either as once, few or many, or as a class for expanded clones.

clone_size	d_call	v_call	j_call	cdr3_aa	cdr3_nt
.	.	TRBV15	TRBJ1-5	CATSRGRGGGQLNQPQHF	TGTGCCACCAGCAGAGGTCGGGGTGGCGGACAGCTTAATCAGCCCCAGCATTTT
.	TRBD1	TRBV19	TRBJ1-2	CASSIDMGTGSLFNYGYTF	TGTGCCAGTAGTATAGATATGGGGACAGGATCCCTATTTAACTATGGCTACACCTTC
.	.	TRBV15	TRBJ2-7	CATSRGRGSRADEQYF	TGTGCCACCAGCAGAGGCAGGGGTAGTCGTGCGGACGAGCAGTACTTC
.	TRBD1	TRBV7-3	TRBJ2-2	CASSPGQGYMAGELFF	TGTGCCAGCAGTCCGGGACAGGGGTATATGGCCGGGGAGCTGTTTTTT
few	TRBD2	TRBV5-1	TRBJ2-7	CASSLASGSYEQYF	TGCGCCAGCAGCTTGGCTAGCGGGAGCTACGAGCAGTACTTC
.	TRBD1	TRBV7-2	TRBJ2-1	CASSLGPAGQGARNEQFF	TGTGCCAGCAGCTTAGGCCCAGCGGGACAGGGGGCGCGGAATGAGCAGTTCTTC
.	.	TRBV13	TRBJ2-1	CASSLQGGIAYNEQFF	TGTGCCAGCAGCTTGCAGGGTGGGATCGCCTACAATGAGCAGTTCTTC
.	.	TRBV19	TRBJ1-6	CASAETGSPLHF	TGTGCCAGTGCCGAGACAGGTTCGCCCCTCCACTTT
.	.	TRBV28	TRBJ1-2	CASSLKQGGGGYTF	TGTGCCAGCAGTTTGAAACAGGGAGGGGGTGGCTACACCTTC
.	.	TRBV6-1	TRBJ2-3	CASRAGAYTDTQYF	TGTGCCAGCAGGGCAGGGGCCTACACAGATACGCAGTATTTT
.	.	TRBV6-1	TRBJ2-5	CASSFGAQETQYF	TGTGCCAGCAGTTTTGGGGCCCAAGAGACCCAGTACTTC
.	TRBD1	TRBV18	TRBJ1-2	CASSPLDRDYGYTF	TGTGCCAGCTCACCACTAGACAGGGACTATGGCTACACCTTC
.	.	TRBV5-5	TRBJ1-3	CASSPGTLASGNTIYF	TGTGCCAGCAGCCCGGGGACACTGGCCTCTGGAAACACCATATATTTT
.	.	TRBV9	TRBJ1-3	CASSETVYSGNTIYF	TGTGCCAGCAGCGAAACCGTCTACTCTGGAAACACCATATATTTT
.	.	TRBV4-1	TRBJ1-4	CASSQEHSRMENEKLFF	TGCGCCAGCAGCCAAGAACATTCGAGAATGGAGAATGAAAAACTGTTTTTT
.	TRBD1	TRBV9	TRBJ1-3	CASSARPGTGAGNTIYF	TGTGCCAGCAGCGCCCGCCCTGGGACAGGGGCCGGAAACACCATATATTTT
.	.	TRBV14	TRBJ2-3	CASSPSGIDTQYF	TGTGCCAGCAGCCCCTCGGGGATAGATACGCAGTATTTT
.	.	TRBV30	TRBJ1-6	CAWRQTGGNSPLHF	TGTGCCTGGAGACAGACCGGGGGTAATTCACCCCTCCACTTT
.	.	TRBV28	TRBJ1-1	CASSPSYGGHTEAFF	TGTGCCAGCAGCCCCTCCTACGGGGGGCACACTGAAGCTTTCTTT
.	.	TRBV7-9	TRBJ2-5	CASSFAQRRSQETQYF	TGTGCCAGCAGCTTCGCGCAGAGGCGATCACAAGAGACCCAGTACTTC
.	.	TRBV7-8	TRBJ1-1	CASTPTEGTTEAFF	TGTGCCAGCACCCCGACGGAGGGTACCACTGAAGCTTTCTTT
.	.	TRBV7-9	TRBJ2-7	CASSFGTQIYEQYF	TGTGCCAGCAGCTTCGGGACACAAATCTACGAGCAGTACTTC
.	TRBD2	TRBV28	TRBJ2-7	CASSRSSGSFHEQYF	TGTGCCAGCAGCCGGTCTAGCGGGAGCTTCCACGAGCAGTACTTC
.	TRBD1	TRBV4-1	TRBJ2-6	CASSPGQGSSGANVLTF	TGCGCCAGCAGCCCCGGACAGGGGAGCTCTGGGGCCAACGTCCTGACTTTC
.	TRBD1	TRBV28	TRBJ1-1	CASSWTGGMNTEAFF	TGTGCCAGCAGTTGGACAGGGGGCATGAACACTGAAGCTTTCTTT
few	.	TRBV29-1	TRBJ1-2	CSVVRVRVDGYTF	TGCAGCGTTGTCCGGGTCAGGGTGGATGGCTACACCTTC
.	TRBD1	TRBV19	TRBJ1-5	CASTGTGNQPQHF	TGTGCCAGCACCGGGACAGGGAATCAGCCCCAGCATTTT
.	TRBD2	TRBV7-8	TRBJ2-1	CASSLATFWTSGSNNEQFF	TGTGCCAGCAGCTTAGCCACGTTTTGGACTAGCGGGTCCAACAATGAGCAGTTCTTC
.	.	TRBV7-9	TRBJ2-7	CASSPDYGEQYF	TGTGCCAGCAGCCCAGATTACGGGGAGCAGTACTTC
.	TRBD2	TRBV19	TRBJ2-1	CASGSGSRVEQFF	TGTGCCAGTGGTAGCGGGAGTCGCGTTGAGCAGTTCTTC
.	TRBD1	TRBV5-4	TRBJ1-6	CASRLGTGGNSPLHF	TGTGCCAGCAGATTGGGGACAGGTGGGAATTCACCCCTCCACTTT
.	TRBD1	TRBV28	TRBJ1-4	CASSLTTGAGEKLFF	TGTGCCAGCAGTTTAACAACAGGGGCAGGTGAAAAACTGTTTTTT
.	.	TRBV6-5	TRBJ2-1	CASSYSRGNNEQFF	TGTGCCAGCAGTTACTCTCGGGGAAACAATGAGCAGTTCTTC
.	.	TRBV28	TRBJ2-5	CASSAGRETQYF	TGTGCCAGCAGCGCGGGGAGGGAGACCCAGTACTTC
.	.	TRBV2	TRBJ2-7	CASREDSILEQYF	TGTGCCAGCAGGGAGGACTCGATTTTAGAGCAGTACTTC
.	.	TRBV19	TRBJ2-1	CASSRKPSGYNEQFF	TGTGCCAGTAGTAGAAAACCGTCGGGCTACAATGAGCAGTTCTTC
few	.	TRBV27	TRBJ1-1	CASSDWRANTEAFF	TGTGCCAGCAGTGACTGGAGGGCGAACACTGAAGCTTTCTTT
.	.	TRBV28	TRBJ1-2	CASSGGLMAVRYGYTF	TGTGCCAGCAGTGGGGGCCTCATGGCAGTACGCTATGGCTACACCTTC
.	.	TRBV11-2	TRBJ2-7	CASSLDKVGGRQPYEQYF	TGTGCCAGCAGCTTAGATAAGGTGGGGGGTAGACAACCCTACGAGCAGTACTTC
.	TRBD2	TRBV2	TRBJ2-1	CASTLTSGSNEQFF	TGTGCCAGCACGCTGACTAGCGGGAGTAATGAGCAGTTCTTC
.	TRBD1	TRBV28	TRBJ1-4	CASSPTGGVNEKLFF	TGTGCCAGCAGCCCTACAGGGGGCGTTAATGAAAAACTGTTTTTT
.	.	TRBV4-2	TRBJ2-2	CASSPLETRGTGELFF	TGTGCCAGCAGCCCCCTAGAAACGCGGGGCACCGGGGAGCTGTTTTTT
.	.	TRBV29-1	TRBJ1-4	CSVGKGPGEKLFF	TGCAGCGTTGGCAAAGGTCCGGGGGAAAAACTGTTTTTT
.	TRBD1	TRBV28	TRBJ2-7	CASSFNGQGSYEQYF	TGTGCCAGCAGCTTTAACGGACAGGGTTCCTACGAGCAGTACTTC
.	.	TRBV15	TRBJ2-5	CATSRDIETQYF	TGTGCCACCAGCAGAGATATAGAGACCCAGTACTTC
.	TRBD1	TRBV27	TRBJ2-7	CASSLSGTGFYEQYF	TGTGCCAGCAGTTTATCCGGGACAGGGTTCTACGAGCAGTACTTC
.	.	TRBV7-3	TRBJ2-3	CASSWGSGTDTQYF	TGTGCCAGCAGCTGGGGTAGCGGCACAGATACGCAGTATTTT
few	TRBD2	TRBV14	TRBJ2-5	CASSQLSSGSVQYF	TGTGCCAGCAGCCAACTTTCTAGCGGGAGTGTCCAGTACTTC
.	TRBD2	TRBV11-3	TRBJ2-7	CASSSSGRQNEQYF	TGTGCCAGCAGCTCTAGCGGGCGTCAGAACGAGCAGTACTTC
.	TRBD2	TRBV7-2	TRBJ2-7	CASSQGTSGRINREQYF	TGTGCCAGCAGCCAAGGGACTAGCGGGAGGATTAATCGCGAGCAGTACTTC
.	TRBD1	TRBV18	TRBJ2-7	CASSPSTGQGPYEQYF	TGTGCCAGCTCACCATCGACCGGACAGGGTCCCTACGAGCAGTACTTC
.	TRBD2	TRBV5-1	TRBJ2-3	CASSEAGARSDTQYF	TGCGCCAGCAGTGAAGCGGGAGCAAGGTCAGATACGCAGTATTTT
.	.	TRBV6-5	TRBJ2-7	CASSYSDSFSYEQYF	TGTGCCAGCAGTTACAGCGACAGCTTCTCCTACGAGCAGTACTTC
.	TRBD1	TRBV4-1	TRBJ1-2	CASSQAGQGTYGYTF	TGCGCCAGCAGCCAAGCGGGACAGGGAACTTATGGCTACACCTTC
.	.	TRBV11-2	TRBJ2-7	CASSLEGGGSYEQYF	TGTGCCAGCAGCTTAGAAGGGGGGGGTTCCTACGAGCAGTACTTC